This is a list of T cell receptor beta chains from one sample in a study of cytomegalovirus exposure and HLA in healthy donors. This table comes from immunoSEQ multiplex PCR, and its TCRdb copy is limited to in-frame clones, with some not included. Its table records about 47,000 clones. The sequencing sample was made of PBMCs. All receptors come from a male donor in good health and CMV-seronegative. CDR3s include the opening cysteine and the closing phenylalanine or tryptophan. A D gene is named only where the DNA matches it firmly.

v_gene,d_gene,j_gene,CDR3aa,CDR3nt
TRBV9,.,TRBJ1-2,CASSTTGFDGYTF,TGTGCCAGCAGCACCACAGGGTTTGATGGCTACACCTTC
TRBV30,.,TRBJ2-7,CASTRGSYEQYF,TGTGCCTCCACAAGGGGGTCCTACGAGCAGTACTTC
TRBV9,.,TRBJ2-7,CASSVDQGLIEQYF,TGTGCCAGCAGCGTAGATCAGGGACTCATAGAGCAGTACTTC
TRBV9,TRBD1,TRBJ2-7,CASSAGQGIAYEQYF,TGTGCCAGCAGCGCCGGACAGGGAATCGCCTACGAGCAGTACTTC
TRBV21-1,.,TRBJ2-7,CASSKSREEGSYEQYF,TGTGCCAGCAGCAAGTCCCGAGAGGAGGGCTCCTACGAGCAGTACTTC
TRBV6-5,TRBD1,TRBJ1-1,CASSSGQGNTEAFF,TGTGCCAGCAGTTCCGGACAGGGGAACACTGAAGCTTTCTTT
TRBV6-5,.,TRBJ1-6,CASSDRTSHPAPLHF,TGTGCCAGCAGCGACAGGACCTCCCACCCGGCACCCCTCCACTTT
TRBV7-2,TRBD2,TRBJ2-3,CASSLDSGGDTQYF,TGTGCCAGCAGCTTAGATAGCGGGGGGGATACGCAGTATTTT
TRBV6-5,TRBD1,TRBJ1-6,CATRGPSSYNSPLHF,TGTGCCACTAGGGGGCCGAGCTCCTATAATTCACCCCTCCACTTT
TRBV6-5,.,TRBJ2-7,CASSPGGEQYF,TGTGCCAGCAGTCCCGGGGGCGAGCAGTACTTC
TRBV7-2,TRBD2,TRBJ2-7,CASSLSGTTYYEQYF,TGTGCCAGCAGCTTATCCGGGACTACTTATTACGAGCAGTACTTC
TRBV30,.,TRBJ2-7,CAWSELGGPYEQYF,TGTGCCTGGAGTGAACTGGGAGGCCCCTACGAGCAGTACTTC
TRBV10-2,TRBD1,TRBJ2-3,CASSESGTGYGDTQYF,TGCGCCAGCAGCGAATCCGGGACAGGGTACGGAGATACGCAGTATTTT
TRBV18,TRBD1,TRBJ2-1,CASSPRDRYNEQFF,TGTGCCAGCTCACCACGGGACAGGTACAATGAGCAGTTCTTC